Reported below is one T cell receptor beta chain. This entry comes from a study of T cell changes during pregnancy in multiple sclerosis. This CDR3 region has 15 residues. Deletions cut 5 bases from V and 5 bases from J, with 18 bases between. CDR1 and CDR2 (germline): PRHDT, FYEKMQ (reference sequence). TCRdb's copy holds only in-frame clones and misses some; the assay was immunoSEQ multiplex PCR. The sample contains fewer than 65,000 clones, roughly nine tenths of which appear only once. Sample: CD8+ T cells from peripheral blood mononuclear cells, taken after pregnancy. This clonotype was obtained from a female donor with multiple sclerosis, enrolled in a pregnancy study. The rearrangement joins TRBV13 to TRBJ2-5; perhaps TRBD1 as D (7 bases). As DNA, the CDR3 is TGTGCCAGCAGCCCTGGCAGGGGGGCATCGGAGACCCAGTACTTC. Its translation: CASSPGRGASETQYF.